Listed below are T cell receptor beta chains from one sample, sequenced in a study of immune cell composition in non-small cell lung cancer. The table came from immunoSEQ multiplex PCR; TCRdb's copy has only in-frame clones and leaves some out. This repertoire shows some 1,000 clones, less than 80% found once; its top ten account for roughly 21%. What was sequenced was non-adjacent lung tissue. Source of these receptors: a human donor with non-small cell lung cancer. Both conserved end residues are part of each CDR3.

J,V,CDR3
TRBJ2-2,TRBV6-5,CASSGTVRLTGELFF
TRBJ2-1,TRBV19,CASSRTDSSYNEQFF
TRBJ1-5,TRBV4-2,CASSQARQGANQPQHF
TRBJ2-2,TRBV5-1,CAGSSASGGLNTGELFF
TRBJ1-1,TRBV5-1,CASSLGDRGPRGTEAFF
TRBJ2-7,TRBV14,CASSQVDGAEEHF
TRBJ2-7,TRBV5-1,CASSLAPGLSEQYF
TRBJ1-1,TRBV28,CASSLGEGGAFF
TRBJ1-1,TRBV9,CASSVVSGNTEAFF
TRBJ2-7,TRBV15,CATSRGRRYEQYF
TRBJ2-7,TRBV10-3,CAISGGQGDREQYF
TRBJ1-2,TRBV15,CATSRGQGGVPDGYTF
TRBJ1-6,TRBV7-2,CASSRDGYSPLHF
TRBJ2-2,TRBV7-3,CASSLVAREGGEHRGAVF
TRBJ2-5,TRBV6-6,CASSPHQETQYF
TRBJ2-7,TRBV5-1,CASSPFGGQRGASYEQYF
TRBJ2-2,TRBV9,CASSVGTQFTGELFF
TRBJ1-2,TRBV11-3,CASSLRGQDPDGYTF
TRBJ1-6,TRBV19,CASSVGPNDSPLHF
TRBJ2-7,TRBV7-3,CASNLPPHPVEQYF
TRBJ2-3,TRBV6-6,CASSYDGGKDTQYF
TRBJ1-1,TRBV28,CASRWGANTEAFF
TRBJ2-1,TRBV9,CASTVAGGDNEQFF
TRBJ1-2,TRBV7-3,CASSRGGTGDHGYTF
TRBJ2-3,TRBV10-1,CASSESGTGTDTQYF
TRBJ2-7,TRBV4-3,CASSHTRSYEQYF
TRBJ2-7,TRBV5-5,CASSLAYVAVNYEQYF
TRBJ1-4,TRBV7-9,CASSLIATNEKLFF
TRBJ2-7,TRBV11-2,CASSPGQDYYEQYF
TRBJ2-2,TRBV11-1,CASSHRQGANTGELFF
NA,TRBV5-5,CASSLGGVGYEQYF
TRBJ2-5,TRBV10-3,CAIGTSGAEETQYF
TRBJ1-1,TRBV6-1,CASSSREGTGTEAFF
TRBJ2-1,TRBV14,CASSQDLGSYNEQFF
TRBJ1-2,TRBV29-1,CSGSQGTNYGYTF
TRBJ2-5,TRBV6-6,CASSYDTGRETQYF
TRBJ2-7,TRBV5-1,CASSSSGGAYEQYF
TRBJ1-6,TRBV11-1,CASSPQLSPLHF
TRBJ2-5,TRBV5-1,CASSLGRGGETQYF
TRBJ2-7,TRBV19,CASSIRVNRGIYEQYF
TRBJ1-1,TRBV11-2,CASSLRVWGLNTEAFF
TRBJ2-7,TRBV5-8,CASSLGPPQSAYEQYF
TRBJ2-5,TRBV28,CASSFARQGARETQYF
TRBJ1-2,TRBV7-2,CASTRGGTGDYGYTF
TRBJ1-4,TRBV5-1,CASSSGQSNEKLFF
TRBJ2-7,TRBV12-5,CASGDWLSYEQYF
TRBJ2-7,TRBV7-7,CASSLGVPGTEQYF
TRBJ1-4,TRBV9,CASSPQGEGVGEKLFF
TRBJ1-1,TRBV25-1,CASSELDSSEAFF
TRBJ2-2,TRBV2,CATDRDTGELFF
TRBJ2-5,TRBV7-9,CASSSLSGGETQYF
TRBJ2-2,TRBV6-1,CASSQTGWGTGELFF
TRBJ1-1,TRBV10-3,CAISEAGGNTEAFF